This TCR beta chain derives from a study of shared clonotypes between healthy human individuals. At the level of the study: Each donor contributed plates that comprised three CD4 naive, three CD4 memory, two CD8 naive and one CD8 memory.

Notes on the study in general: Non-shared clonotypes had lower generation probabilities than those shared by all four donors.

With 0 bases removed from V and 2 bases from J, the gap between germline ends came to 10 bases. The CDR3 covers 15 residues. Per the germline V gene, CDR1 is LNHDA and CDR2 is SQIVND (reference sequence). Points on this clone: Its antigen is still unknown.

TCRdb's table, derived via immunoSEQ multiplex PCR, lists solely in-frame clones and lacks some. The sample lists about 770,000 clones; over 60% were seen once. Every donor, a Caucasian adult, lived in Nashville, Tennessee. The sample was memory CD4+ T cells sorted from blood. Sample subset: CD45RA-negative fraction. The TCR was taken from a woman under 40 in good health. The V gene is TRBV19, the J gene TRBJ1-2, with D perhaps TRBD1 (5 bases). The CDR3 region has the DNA TGTGCCAGTAGTATAGAAACAGGACCGAACTATGGCTACACCTTC. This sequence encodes CASSIETGPNYGYTF.